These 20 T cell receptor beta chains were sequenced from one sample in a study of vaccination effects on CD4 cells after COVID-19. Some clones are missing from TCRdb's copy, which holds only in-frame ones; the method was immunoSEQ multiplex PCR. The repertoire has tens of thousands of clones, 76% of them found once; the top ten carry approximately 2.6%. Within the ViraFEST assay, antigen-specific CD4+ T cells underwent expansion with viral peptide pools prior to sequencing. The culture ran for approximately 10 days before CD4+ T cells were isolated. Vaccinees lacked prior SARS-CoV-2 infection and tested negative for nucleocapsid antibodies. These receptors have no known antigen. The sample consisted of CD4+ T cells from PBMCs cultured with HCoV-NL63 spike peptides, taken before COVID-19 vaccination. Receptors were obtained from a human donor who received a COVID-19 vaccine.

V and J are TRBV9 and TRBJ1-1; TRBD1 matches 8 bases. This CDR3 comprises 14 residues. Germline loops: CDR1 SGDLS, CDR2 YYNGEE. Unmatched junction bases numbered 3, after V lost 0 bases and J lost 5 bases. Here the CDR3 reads CASSVGTGRTEAFF. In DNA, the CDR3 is TGTGCCAGCAGCGTAGGGACAGGGAGGACTGAAGCTTTCTTT. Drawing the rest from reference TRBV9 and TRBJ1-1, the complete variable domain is DSGVTQTPKHLITATGQRVTLRCSPRSGDLSVYWYQQSLDQGLQFLIQYYNGEERAKGNILERFSAQQFPDLHSELNLSSLELGDSALYFCASSVGTGRTEAFFGQGTRLTVV.

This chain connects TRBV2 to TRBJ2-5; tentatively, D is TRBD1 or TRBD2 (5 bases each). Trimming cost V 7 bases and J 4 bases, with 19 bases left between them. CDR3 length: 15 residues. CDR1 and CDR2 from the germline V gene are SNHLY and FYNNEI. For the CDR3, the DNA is TGTGCCAGCACTCCAACCCGGGACCCCAGAGAGACCCAGTACTTC. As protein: CASTPTRDPRETQYF.

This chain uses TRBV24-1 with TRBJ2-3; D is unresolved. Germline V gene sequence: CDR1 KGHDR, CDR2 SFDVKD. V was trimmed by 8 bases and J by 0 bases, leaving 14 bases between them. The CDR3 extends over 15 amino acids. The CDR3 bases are TGTGCCACCACCCGAGGACGGTCAAGCACAGATACGCAGTATTTT. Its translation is CATTRGRSSTDTQYF.

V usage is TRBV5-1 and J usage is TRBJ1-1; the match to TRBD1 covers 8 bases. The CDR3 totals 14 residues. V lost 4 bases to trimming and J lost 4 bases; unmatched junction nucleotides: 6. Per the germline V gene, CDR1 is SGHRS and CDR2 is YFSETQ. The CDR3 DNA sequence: TGCGCCAGCAGCGGCGGACAGGGCGGCACTGAAGCTTTCTTT. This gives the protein CASSGGQGGTEAFF.

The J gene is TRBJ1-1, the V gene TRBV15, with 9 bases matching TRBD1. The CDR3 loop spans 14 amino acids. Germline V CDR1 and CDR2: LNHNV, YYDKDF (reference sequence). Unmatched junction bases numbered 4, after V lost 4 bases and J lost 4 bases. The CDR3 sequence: CATSTTGGATEAFF. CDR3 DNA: TGTGCCACCAGCACGACAGGGGGGGCCACTGAAGCTTTCTTT.

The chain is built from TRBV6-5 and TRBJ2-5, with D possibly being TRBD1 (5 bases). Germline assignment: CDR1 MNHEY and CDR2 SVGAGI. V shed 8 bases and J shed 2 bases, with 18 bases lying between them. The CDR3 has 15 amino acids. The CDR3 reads CASVKAWGSQETQYF. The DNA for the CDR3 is TGTGCCAGCGTGAAGGCCTGGGGCAGTCAAGAGACCCAGTACTTC.

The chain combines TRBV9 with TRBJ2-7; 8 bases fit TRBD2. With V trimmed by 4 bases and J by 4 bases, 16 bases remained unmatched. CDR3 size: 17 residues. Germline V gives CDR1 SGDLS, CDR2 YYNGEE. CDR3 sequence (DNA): TGTGCCAGCAGCTCTCCACGGGGGGGGTTGGGGGATTACGAGCAGTACGTC. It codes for CASSSPRGGLGDYEQYV.

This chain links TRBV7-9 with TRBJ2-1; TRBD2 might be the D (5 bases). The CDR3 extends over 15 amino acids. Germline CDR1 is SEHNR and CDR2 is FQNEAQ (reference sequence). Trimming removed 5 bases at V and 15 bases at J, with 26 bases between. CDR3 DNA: TGTGCCAGCAGCCGCAACGGGGTGAAGGAAACACTCGGGTTCTTC. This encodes CASSRNGVKETLGFF.

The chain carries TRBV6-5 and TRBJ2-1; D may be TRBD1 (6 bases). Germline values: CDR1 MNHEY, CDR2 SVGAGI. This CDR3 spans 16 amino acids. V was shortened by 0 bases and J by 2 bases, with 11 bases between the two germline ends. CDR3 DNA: TGTGCCAGCAGTTACTCCAGGGGTTTTACCTACAATGAGCAGTTCTTC. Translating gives CASSYSRGFTYNEQFF.

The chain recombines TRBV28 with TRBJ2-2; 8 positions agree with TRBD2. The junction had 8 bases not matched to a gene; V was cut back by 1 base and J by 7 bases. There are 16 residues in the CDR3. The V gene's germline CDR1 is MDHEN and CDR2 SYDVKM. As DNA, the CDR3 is TGTGCCAGCAGTTTATTTCGGCTAGCGGGCATCGGGGAGCTGTTTTTT. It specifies CASSLFRLAGIGELFF.

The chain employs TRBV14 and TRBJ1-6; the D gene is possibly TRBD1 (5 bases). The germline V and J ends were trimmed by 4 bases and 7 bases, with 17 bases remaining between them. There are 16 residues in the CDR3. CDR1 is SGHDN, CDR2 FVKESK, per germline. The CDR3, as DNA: TGTGCCAGCAGCCTCTTCTCCAGGGTCCAAAATTCACCCCTCCACTTT. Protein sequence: CASSLFSRVQNSPLHF.

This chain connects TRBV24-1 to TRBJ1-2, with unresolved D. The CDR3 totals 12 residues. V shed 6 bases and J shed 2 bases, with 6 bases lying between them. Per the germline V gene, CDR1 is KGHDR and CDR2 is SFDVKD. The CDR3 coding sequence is TGTGCCACCAGTCCGGGGAACTATGGCTACACCTTC. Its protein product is CATSPGNYGYTF.

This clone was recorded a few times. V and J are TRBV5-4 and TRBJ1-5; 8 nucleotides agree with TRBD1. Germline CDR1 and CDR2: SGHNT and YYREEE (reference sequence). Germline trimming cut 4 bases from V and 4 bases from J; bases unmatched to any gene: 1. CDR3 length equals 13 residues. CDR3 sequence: CASSRDRNQPQHF. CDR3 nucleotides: TGTGCCAGCAGCCGGGACAGGAATCAGCCCCAGCATTTT.

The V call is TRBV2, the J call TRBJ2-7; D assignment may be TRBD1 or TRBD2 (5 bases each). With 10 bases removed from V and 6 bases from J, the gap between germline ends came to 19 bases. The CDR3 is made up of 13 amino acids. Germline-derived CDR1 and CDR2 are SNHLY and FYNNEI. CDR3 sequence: CATQPLGTPEQYV. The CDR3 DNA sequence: TGTGCCACCCAACCCTTGGGGACGCCCGAGCAGTACGTC.

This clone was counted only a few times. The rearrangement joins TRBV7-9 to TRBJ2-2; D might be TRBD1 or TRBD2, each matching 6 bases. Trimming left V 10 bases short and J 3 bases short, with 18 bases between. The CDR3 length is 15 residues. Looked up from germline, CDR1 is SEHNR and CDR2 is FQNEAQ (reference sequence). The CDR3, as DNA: TGTGCCACCACAGGAGGGGGAAGTCACACCGGGGAGCTGTTTTTT. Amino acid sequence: CATTGGGSHTGELFF.

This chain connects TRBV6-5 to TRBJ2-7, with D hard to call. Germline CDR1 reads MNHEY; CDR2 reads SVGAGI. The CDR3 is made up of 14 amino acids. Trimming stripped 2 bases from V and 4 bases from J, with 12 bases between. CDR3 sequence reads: CASSYIQSPYEQYV. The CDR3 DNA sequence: TGTGCCAGCAGTTACATACAGTCCCCATACGAGCAGTACGTC.

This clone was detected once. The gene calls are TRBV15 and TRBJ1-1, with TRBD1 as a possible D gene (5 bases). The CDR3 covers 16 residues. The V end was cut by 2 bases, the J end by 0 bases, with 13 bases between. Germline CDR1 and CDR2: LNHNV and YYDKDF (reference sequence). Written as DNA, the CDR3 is TGTGCCACCAGCAGACGGATGGCGACAGTGAACACTGAAGCTTTCTTT. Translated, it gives CATSRRMATVNTEAFF. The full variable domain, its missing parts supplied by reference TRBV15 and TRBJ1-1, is DAMVIQNPRYQVTQFGKPVTLSCSQTLNHNVMYWYQQKSSQAPKLLFHYYDKDFNNEADTPDNFQSRRPNTSFCFLDIRSPGLGDTAMYLCATSRRMATVNTEAFFGQGTRLTVV.

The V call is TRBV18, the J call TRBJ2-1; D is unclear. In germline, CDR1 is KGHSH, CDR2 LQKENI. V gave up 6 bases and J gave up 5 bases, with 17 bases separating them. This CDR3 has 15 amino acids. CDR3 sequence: CASSATLAEHNEQFF. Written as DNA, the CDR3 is TGTGCCAGCTCCGCGACGTTGGCAGAGCACAATGAGCAGTTCTTC.

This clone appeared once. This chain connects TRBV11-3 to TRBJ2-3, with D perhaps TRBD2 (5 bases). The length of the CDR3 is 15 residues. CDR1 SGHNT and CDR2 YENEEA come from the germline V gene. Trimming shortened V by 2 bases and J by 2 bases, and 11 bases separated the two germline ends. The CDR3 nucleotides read TGTGCCAGCAGCTTAAATGAGGGAATCACAGATACGCAGTATTTT. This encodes CASSLNEGITDTQYF.

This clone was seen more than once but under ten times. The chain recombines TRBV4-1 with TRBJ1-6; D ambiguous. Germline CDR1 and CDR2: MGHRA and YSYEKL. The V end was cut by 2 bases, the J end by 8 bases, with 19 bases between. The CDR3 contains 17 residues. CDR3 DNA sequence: TGCGCCAGCAGCCAACGGGCGAGTTTTTCGGTAGATTCACCCCTCCACTTT. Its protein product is CASSQRASFSVDSPLHF.